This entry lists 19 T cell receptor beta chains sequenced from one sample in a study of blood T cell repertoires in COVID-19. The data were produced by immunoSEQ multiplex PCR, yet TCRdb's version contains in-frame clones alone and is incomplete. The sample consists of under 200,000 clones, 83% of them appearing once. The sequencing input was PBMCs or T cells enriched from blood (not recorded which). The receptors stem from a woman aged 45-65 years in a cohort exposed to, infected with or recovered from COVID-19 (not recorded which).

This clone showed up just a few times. In DNA, the CDR3 is TGTGCCAGCAGTTACCTGGGACAGGGGGCGTACGAGCAGTACTTC. Protein sequence: CASSYLGQGAYEQYF. This rearrangement joins TRBV6-5 to TRBJ2-7; TRBD1 matches at 12 bases. V was pared by 2 bases and J by 4 bases, with 3 bases of the junction left unmatched. The CDR3 runs to 15 residues. Germline V gives CDR1 MNHEY, CDR2 SVGAGI.

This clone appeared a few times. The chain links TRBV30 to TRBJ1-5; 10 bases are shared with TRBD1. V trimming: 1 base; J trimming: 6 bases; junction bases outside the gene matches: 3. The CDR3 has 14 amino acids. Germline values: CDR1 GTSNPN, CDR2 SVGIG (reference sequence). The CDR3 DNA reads TGTGCCTGGAGTGAGACAGGGGGCGGTCAGCCCCAGCATTTT. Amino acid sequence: CAWSETGGGQPQHF.

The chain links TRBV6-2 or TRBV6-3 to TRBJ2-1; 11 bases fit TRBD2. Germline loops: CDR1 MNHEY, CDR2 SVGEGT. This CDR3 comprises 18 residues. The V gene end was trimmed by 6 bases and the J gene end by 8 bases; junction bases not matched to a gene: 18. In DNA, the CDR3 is TGTGCCAGCAGCTCCCCCCGGGGTAGCGGGGGGGCGTTGGATGAGCAGTTCTTC. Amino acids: CASSSPRGSGGALDEQFF.

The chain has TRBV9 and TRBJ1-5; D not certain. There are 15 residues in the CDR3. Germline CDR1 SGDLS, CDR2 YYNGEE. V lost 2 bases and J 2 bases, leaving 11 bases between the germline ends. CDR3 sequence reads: CASSVSGQGNQPQHF. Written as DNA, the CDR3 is TGTGCCAGCAGCGTCTCCGGTCAGGGCAATCAGCCCCAGCATTTT.

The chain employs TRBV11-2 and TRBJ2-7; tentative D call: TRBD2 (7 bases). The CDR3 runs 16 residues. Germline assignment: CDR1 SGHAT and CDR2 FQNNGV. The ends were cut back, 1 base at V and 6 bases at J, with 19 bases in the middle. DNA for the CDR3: TGTGCCAGCAGCTTAGGGAAGGGGGGGGCTCCCGGCGAGCAGTACTTC. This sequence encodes CASSLGKGGAPGEQYF.

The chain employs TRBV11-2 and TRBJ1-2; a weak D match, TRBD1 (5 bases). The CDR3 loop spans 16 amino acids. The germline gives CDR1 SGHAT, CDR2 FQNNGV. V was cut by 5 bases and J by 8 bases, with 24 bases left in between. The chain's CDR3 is CASSRNAGEAAYGYTF. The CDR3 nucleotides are TGTGCCAGCAGCCGGAATGCGGGGGAAGCAGCTTACGGCTACACCTTC.

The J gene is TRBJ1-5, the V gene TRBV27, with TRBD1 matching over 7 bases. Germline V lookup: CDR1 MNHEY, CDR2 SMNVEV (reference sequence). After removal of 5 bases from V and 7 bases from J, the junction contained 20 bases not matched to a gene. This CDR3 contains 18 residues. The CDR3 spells CASSPQGQLDSRRQPQHF. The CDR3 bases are TGTGCCAGCAGTCCCCAGGGACAGTTAGATTCTAGGAGGCAGCCCCAGCATTTT.

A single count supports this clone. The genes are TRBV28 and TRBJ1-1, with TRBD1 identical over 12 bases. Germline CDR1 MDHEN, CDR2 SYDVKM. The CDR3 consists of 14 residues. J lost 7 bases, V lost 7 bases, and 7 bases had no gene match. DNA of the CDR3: TGTGCCAGCACCGGGACAGGGGGCGCGTTTGAAGCTTTCTTT. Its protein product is CASTGTGGAFEAFF.

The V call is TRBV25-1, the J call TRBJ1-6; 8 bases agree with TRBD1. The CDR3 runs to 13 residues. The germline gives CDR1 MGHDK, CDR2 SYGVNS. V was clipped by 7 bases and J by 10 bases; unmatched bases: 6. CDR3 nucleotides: TGTGCCAGCACTGGACAGGGTGGATCACCCCTCCACTTT. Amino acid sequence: CASTGQGGSPLHF.

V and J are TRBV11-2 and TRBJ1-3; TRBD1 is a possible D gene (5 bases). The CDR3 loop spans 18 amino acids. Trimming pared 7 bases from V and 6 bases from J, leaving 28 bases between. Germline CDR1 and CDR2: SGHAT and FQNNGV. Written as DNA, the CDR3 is TGTGCCAGCAACAAAAGCCCCTCGGGGGGACTATATAAAAACACCATATATTTT. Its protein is CASNKSPSGGLYKNTIYF.

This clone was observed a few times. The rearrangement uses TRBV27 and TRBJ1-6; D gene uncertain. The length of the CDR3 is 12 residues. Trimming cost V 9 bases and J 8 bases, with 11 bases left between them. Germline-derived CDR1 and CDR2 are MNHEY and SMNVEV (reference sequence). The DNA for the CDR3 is TGTGCCAGTACAAACGGGGATTCACCCCTCCACTTT. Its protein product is CASTNGDSPLHF.

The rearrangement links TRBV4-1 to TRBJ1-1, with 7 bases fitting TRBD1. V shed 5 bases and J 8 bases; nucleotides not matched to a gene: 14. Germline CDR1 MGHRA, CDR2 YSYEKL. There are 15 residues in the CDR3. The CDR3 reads CASSIRLGTVEEAFF. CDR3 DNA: TGCGCCAGCAGCATCAGACTCGGGACAGTGGAGGAAGCTTTCTTT.

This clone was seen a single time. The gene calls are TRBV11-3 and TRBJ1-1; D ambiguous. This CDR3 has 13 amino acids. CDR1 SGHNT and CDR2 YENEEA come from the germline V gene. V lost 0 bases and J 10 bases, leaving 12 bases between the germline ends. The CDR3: CASSLDRESLAFF. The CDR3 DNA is TGTGCCAGCAGCTTAGATCGCGAATCGCTAGCTTTCTTT.

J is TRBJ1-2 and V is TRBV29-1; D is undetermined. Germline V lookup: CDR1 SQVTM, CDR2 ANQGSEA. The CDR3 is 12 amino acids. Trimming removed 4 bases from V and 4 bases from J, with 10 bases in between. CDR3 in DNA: TGCAGCGTTGTTGAGCTCGGCTATGGCTACACCTTC. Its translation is CSVVELGYGYTF.

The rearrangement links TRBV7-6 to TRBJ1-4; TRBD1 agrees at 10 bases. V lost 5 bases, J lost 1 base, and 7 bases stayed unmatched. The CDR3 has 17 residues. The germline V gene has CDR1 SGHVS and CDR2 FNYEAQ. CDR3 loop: CASSAPRTGGTNEKLFF. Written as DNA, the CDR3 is TGTGCCAGCAGCGCACCTCGGACAGGGGGAACTAATGAAAAACTGTTTTTT.

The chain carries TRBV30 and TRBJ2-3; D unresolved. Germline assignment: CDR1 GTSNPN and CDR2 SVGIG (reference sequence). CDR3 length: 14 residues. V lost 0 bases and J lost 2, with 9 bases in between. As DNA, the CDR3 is TGTGCCTGGAGTGTATCAGGTCCCACAGATACGCAGTATTTT. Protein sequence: CAWSVSGPTDTQYF.

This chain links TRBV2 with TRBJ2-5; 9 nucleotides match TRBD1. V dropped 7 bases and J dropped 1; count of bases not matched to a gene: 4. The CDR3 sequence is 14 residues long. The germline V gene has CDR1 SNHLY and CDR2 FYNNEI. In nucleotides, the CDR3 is TGTGCCAGCATTCTACAGGGGGCCCAAGAGACCCAGTACTTC. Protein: CASILQGAQETQYF.

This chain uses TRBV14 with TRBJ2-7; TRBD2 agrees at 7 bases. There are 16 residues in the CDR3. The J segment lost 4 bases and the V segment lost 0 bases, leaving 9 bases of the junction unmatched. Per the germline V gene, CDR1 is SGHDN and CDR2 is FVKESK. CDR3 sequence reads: CASSQDKGLKLYEQYF. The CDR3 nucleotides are TGTGCCAGCAGCCAAGATAAGGGACTAAAACTTTACGAGCAGTACTTC.

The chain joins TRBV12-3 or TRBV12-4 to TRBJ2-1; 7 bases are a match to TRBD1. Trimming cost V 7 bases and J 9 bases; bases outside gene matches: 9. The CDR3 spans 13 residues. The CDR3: CASTLDRAGEQFF. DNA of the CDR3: TGTGCCAGCACCCTAGACAGGGCTGGTGAGCAGTTCTTC.